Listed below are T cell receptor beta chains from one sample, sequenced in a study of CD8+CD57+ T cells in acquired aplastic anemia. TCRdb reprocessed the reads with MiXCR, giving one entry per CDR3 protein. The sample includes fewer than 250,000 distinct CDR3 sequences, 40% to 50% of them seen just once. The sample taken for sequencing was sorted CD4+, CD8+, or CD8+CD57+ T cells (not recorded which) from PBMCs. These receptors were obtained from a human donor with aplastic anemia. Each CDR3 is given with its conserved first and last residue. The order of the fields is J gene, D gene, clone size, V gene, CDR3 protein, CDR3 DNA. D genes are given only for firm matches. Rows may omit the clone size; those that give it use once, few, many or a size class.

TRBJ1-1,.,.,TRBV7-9,CASSPGRPNTEAFF,TGTGCCAGCAGCCCGGGACGGCCGAACACTGAAGCTTTCTTT
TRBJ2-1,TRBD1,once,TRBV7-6,CASSLAKGAALLNEQFF,TGTGCCAGCAGCTTAGCGAAGGGGGCAGCCTTGCTTAATGAGCAGTTCTTC
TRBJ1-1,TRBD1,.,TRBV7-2,CASSYRLEGTEVEAFF,TGTGCCAGCAGCTATCGACTGGAGGGGACAGAGGTTGAAGCTTTCTTT
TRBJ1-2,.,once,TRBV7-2,CASSRGELLNYGYTF,TGTGCCAGCAGCCGAGGGGAGCTCCTTAACTATGGCTACACCTTC
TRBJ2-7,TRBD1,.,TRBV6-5,CASSYSRQGATPSYEQYF,TGTGCCAGCAGTTACTCTCGCCAGGGGGCAACACCTTCCTACGAGCAGTACTTC
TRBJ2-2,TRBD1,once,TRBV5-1,CASSFKGTGNTGELFF,TGCGCCAGCAGCTTCAAGGGGACAGGGAACACCGGGGAGCTGTTTTTT
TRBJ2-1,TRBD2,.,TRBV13,CASSPDGRAALDEQFF,TGTGCCAGCAGCCCTGATGGGAGGGCCGCTTTAGATGAGCAGTTCTTC
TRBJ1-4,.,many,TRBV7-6,CASSSRTRIEGGLDEKLFF,TGTGCCAGCAGCTCCAGAACCCGAATAGAGGGGGGGTTGGATGAAAAACTGTTTTTT
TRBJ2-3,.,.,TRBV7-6,CASSPFTDTQYF,TGTGCCAGCAGCCCGTTCACAGATACGCAGTACTTT
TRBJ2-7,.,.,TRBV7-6,CASSNPYDRSYEQYF,TGTGCCAGCAGCAACCCGTACGACAGATCCTACGAGCAGTACTTC
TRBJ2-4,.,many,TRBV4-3,CASSQGLAKNIQYF,TGCGCCAGCAGCCAAGGCCTAGCCAAAAACATTCAGTACTTC
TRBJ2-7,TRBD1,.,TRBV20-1,CSASVPGGYEQYF,TGCAGTGCTAGCGTCCCAGGGGGCTACGAGCAGTACTTC
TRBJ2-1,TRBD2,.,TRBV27,CASSQRGGSYNEQFF,TGTGCCAGCAGTCAGCGGGGGGGCTCCTACAATGAGCAGTTCTTC
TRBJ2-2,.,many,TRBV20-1,CSATQGPRSNTGELFF,TGCAGTGCTACTCAGGGCCCCCGGTCGAACACCGGGGAGCTGTTTTTT
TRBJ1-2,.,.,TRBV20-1,CSASLYPGPRAGLTF,TGCAGTGCTAGCCTATACCCAGGGCCTAGGGCGGGCCTAACCTTC
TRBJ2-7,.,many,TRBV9,CASSVGVGSSYEQYF,TGTGCCAGCAGCGTAGGGGTGGGTAGCTCCTACGAGCAGTACTTC
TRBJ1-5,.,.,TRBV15,CATSRDPSGNQPQHF,TGTGCCACCAGCAGAGATCCATCAGGGAATCAGCCCCAGCATTTT
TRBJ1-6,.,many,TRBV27,CASTSLLGHRSPLHF,TGTGCCAGCACCTCCTTACTTGGGCATAGGTCACCCCTCCACTTT
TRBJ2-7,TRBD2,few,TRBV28,CASSSEWEGRYEQYF,TGTGCCAGCAGTTCGGAGTGGGAGGGCCGTTACGAGCAGTACTTC
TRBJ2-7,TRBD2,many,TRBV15,CATSITLAGGDYEQYF,TGTGCCACCAGCATTACCCTAGCGGGAGGGGACTACGAGCAGTACTTC
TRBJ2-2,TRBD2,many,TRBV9,CASSPKREENTGELFF,TGTGCCAGCAGCCCTAAGCGGGAGGAGAACACCGGGGAGCTGTTTTTT
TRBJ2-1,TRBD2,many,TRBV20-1,CSARDQSGTPYNEQFF,TGCAGTGCTAGAGATCAAAGCGGGACCCCCTACAATGAGCAGTTCTTC
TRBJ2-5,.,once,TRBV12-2,CASRLGLAGGPGETQYF,TGTGCAAGTCGCTTGGGACTAGCGGGGGGGCCCGGGGAGACCCAGTACTTC
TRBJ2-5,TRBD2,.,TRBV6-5,CASKAGAFQETQYF,TGTGCCAGCAAAGCGGGGGCCTTTCAAGAGACCCAGTACTTC
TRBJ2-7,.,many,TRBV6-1,CASSLEEDRYEQYF,TGTGCCAGCAGCCTTGAGGAGGATCGGTACGAGCAGTACTTC
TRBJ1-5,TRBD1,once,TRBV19,CASIEPGQGSQPQHF,TGTGCCAGTATTGAACCGGGACAGGGGAGTCAGCCCCAGCATTTT
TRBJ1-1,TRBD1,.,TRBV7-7,CASSRRDSEVGRSEAFF,TGTGCTAGCAGCCGTCGGGACAGTGAAGTCGGGAGGTCTGAAGCTTTCTTT
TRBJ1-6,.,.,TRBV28,CASSLLPSSYNSPLHF,TGTGCCAGCAGTTTATTGCCGAGCTCCTATAATTCACCCCTCCACTTT
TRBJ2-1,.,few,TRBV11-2,CASSQRGGGSYNEQFF,TGTGCCAGCAGTCAGAGGGGGGGGGGCTCCTACAATGAGCAGTTCTTC
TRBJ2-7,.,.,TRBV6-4,CASSAYPGQGAGEQYF,TGTGCCAGCAGTGCGTACCCGGGGCAGGGTGCGGGCGAGCAGTACTTC
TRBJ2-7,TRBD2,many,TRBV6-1,CASSVEREGSYEQYF,TGTGCCAGCAGTGTAGAGCGGGAGGGATCCTACGAGCAGTACTTC
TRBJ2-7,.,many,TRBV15,CATSGGRGVPYEQYF,TGTGCCACCAGTGGGGGTAGGGGGGTCCCCTACGAGCAGTACTTC
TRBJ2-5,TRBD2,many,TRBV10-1,CASSNKSGTETQYF,TGCGCCAGCAGTAACAAGAGCGGGACCGAGACCCAGTACTTC
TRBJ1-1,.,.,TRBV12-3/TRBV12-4,CASSLAYIFMNTEAFF,TGTGCCAGCAGTTTAGCTTACATATTCATGAACACTGAAGCTTTCTTT
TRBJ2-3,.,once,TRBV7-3,CASNPRGQDTDTQYF,TGCGCCAGCAACCCACGAGGGCAGGACACAGATACGCAGTATTTT
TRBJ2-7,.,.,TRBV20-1,CSATGGSYEQYF,TGCAGTGCTACTGGGGGCTCCTACGAGCAGTACTTC
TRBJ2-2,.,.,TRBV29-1,CSVDLEGPGELFF,TGCAGCGTTGACCTAGAGGGACCCGGGGAGCTGTTTTTT
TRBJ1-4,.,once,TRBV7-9,CASSLVSTHEKLFF,TGTGCCAGCAGCTTAGTCTCAACTCATGAAAAACTGTTTTTT
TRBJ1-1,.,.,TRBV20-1,CSATGPPVGTEAFF,TGCAGTGCTACGGGACCCCCCGTCGGCACTGAAGCTTTCTTT
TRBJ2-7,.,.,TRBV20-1,CSSRTYSYEQYF,TGCAGCAGTCGGACTTACTCCTACGAGCAGTACTTC
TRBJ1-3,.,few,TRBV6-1,CASRPGGVTINGNTIYF,TGTGCCAGCAGGCCCGGGGGGGTAACGATAAATGGAAACACCATATATTTT
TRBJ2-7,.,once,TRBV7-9,CASNEQYF,TGTGCCAGCAACGAGCAGTACTTC
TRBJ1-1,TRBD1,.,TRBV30,CACSEDRGFEASF,TGTGCCTGTTCAGAAGACAGGGGATTTGAAGCTTCCTTT
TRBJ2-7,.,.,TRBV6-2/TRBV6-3,CASSYFLGRAEQYF,TGTGCCAGCAGTTACTTCTTAGGCCGGGCCGAGCAGTACTTC
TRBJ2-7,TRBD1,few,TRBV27,CASRRPGQGLYEQYF,TGTGCCAGCAGACGTCCGGGACAGGGTTTGTACGAGCAGTACTTC